The clone carrying this T cell receptor beta chain came up a few times. Its antigen is currently unknown. The entry originates in a study of T cell responses to AZD1222 COVID-19 vaccine. General observations from the study: All repertoire sampling was performed exclusively after the peak T cell response. Vaccine-related CD4 TCRs covered spike, predominating at 160-218 and 743-854.

The V and J ends lost 4 bases and 12 bases, in that order; junction bases with no gene match: 7. Germline V gives CDR1 SGHRS, CDR2 YFSETQ. The CDR3 consists of 13 residues. The table came from immunoSEQ multiplex PCR; TCRdb's copy has only in-frame clones and leaves some out. The sample yields tens of thousands of clones, around 81% seen once. V is TRBV5-1 and J is TRBJ2-2; 9 nucleotides match TRBD2. This sample comprised peripheral blood, obtained 28 days after the second AZD1222 dose. This TCR came from an adult who received the AZD1222 COVID-19 vaccine. This CDR3 is CASSLTSGRQLFF. DNA of the CDR3: TGCGCCAGCAGCCTGACTAGCGGCCGGCAGCTGTTTTTT.